These 21 T cell receptor beta chains were all obtained from the same sample, sequenced in a study of blood T cell repertoires in COVID-19. Libraries were prepared by immunoSEQ multiplex PCR; TCRdb keeps only in-frame clonotypes and omits some of them. The sample records just over 300,000 clones, approximately 86% being singletons. What was sequenced was PBMCs or T cells enriched from blood (not recorded which). The origin of the receptors is a woman younger than 30 who had recovered from COVID-19.

This clone appeared a single time. The rearrangement joins TRBV3-1 (or the pseudogene TRBV3-2) to TRBJ1-1, with 8 bases identical to TRBD1. The CDR3 loop spans 15 amino acids. Per germline, CDR1 LGHDT and CDR2 YNNKEL (reference sequence). V lost 1 base, J lost 1 base, and 2 bases stayed unmatched. The CDR3 DNA sequence: TGTGCCAGCAGCCAAGCCGGGACAGGGAACACTGAAGCTTTCTTT. It is translated as CASSQAGTGNTEAFF.

V usage is TRBV7-8 and J usage is TRBJ2-2; 8 bases fit TRBD2. The CDR3 extends over 14 amino acids. In germline, CDR1 is SGHVS, CDR2 FQNEAQ. Trimming removed 6 bases from V and 5 bases from J; junction bases left unmatched: 5. For the CDR3, the DNA is TGTGCCAGCAGGAAGCGGGAGTGGACCGGGGAGCTGTTTTTT. It translates to CASRKREWTGELFF.

The V gene is TRBV3-1 (or the pseudogene TRBV3-2), the J gene TRBJ2-5; 13 bases are a match to TRBD2. Per germline, CDR1 LGHDT and CDR2 YNNKEL (reference sequence). Losses at the gene ends were 0 bases for V and 4 bases for J; bases not matched to a gene: 11. The CDR3 loop spans 19 amino acids. The CDR3 nucleotides read TGTGCCAGCAGCCAAGAAGCCCTACTAGCGGGAGGGCCTTCAGAGACCCAGTACTTC. Translation: CASSQEALLAGGPSETQYF.

This chain uses TRBV6-5 with TRBJ2-7, with 11 bases that match TRBD1. From germline, CDR1 is MNHEY and CDR2 SVGAGI. V dropped 4 bases and J dropped 2; count of bases not matched to a gene: 4. This CDR3 is built from 15 residues. CDR3 protein: CASSLRGQGAYEQYF. DNA of the CDR3: TGTGCCAGCAGTTTGCGGGGACAGGGGGCCTACGAGCAGTACTTC.

The chain links TRBV11-1 to TRBJ1-2; 8 bases agree with TRBD1. V lost 5 bases and J lost 11; bases outside the gene matches: 16. The CDR3 has 15 amino acids. Per the germline V gene, CDR1 is SGHAT and CDR2 is FQDESV (reference sequence). The CDR3 nucleotides read TGTGCCAGCAGCCCCGCCCCCGACAGGGGTTCATGGTACACCTTC. Protein product: CASSPAPDRGSWYTF.

The chain employs TRBV18 and TRBJ1-4; tentative D call: TRBD1 (5 bases). From germline, CDR1 is KGHSH and CDR2 LQKENI. This CDR3 is 14 amino acids long. Trimming cost V 3 bases and J 3 bases, with 8 bases left between them. The chain's CDR3 is CASSPQGANEKLFF. The CDR3 bases are TGTGCCAGCTCACCCCAGGGTGCTAATGAAAAACTGTTTTTT.

With respect to this clone: Within the sample, other DNA sequences also encode this same CDR3. CDR3 nucleotides: TGTGCCAGCAGCCTTAGTGGGACAGGAATTAATGAAAAACTGTTTTTT. This translates into CASSLSGTGINEKLFF. The V gene is TRBV7-9, the J gene TRBJ1-4; 8 bases fit TRBD1. V was clipped by 5 bases and J by 4 bases; unmatched bases: 9. The CDR3 has 16 amino acids. Germline values: CDR1 SEHNR, CDR2 FQNEAQ (reference sequence).

This sequence joins TRBV7-8 and TRBJ2-5; TRBD2 matches at 13 bases. J was trimmed by 2 bases and V by 5 bases; bases with no gene match: 5. Germline assignment: CDR1 SGHVS and CDR2 FQNEAQ. CDR3 length: 16 residues. In DNA form, the CDR3 reads TGTGCCAGCAGCGGACGACTAGCGGGAGGACAAGAGACCCAGTACTTC. Protein product: CASSGRLAGGQETQYF. Full variable domain (outside the CDR3, taken from reference TRBV7-8 and TRBJ2-5): GAGVSQSPRYKVAKRGQDVALRCDPISGHVSLFWYQQALGQGPEFLTYFQNEAQLDKSGLPSDRFFAERPEGSVSTLKIQRTQQEDSAVYLCASSGRLAGGQETQYFGPGTRLLVL.

This sequence joins TRBV5-1 and TRBJ1-2; D not resolved. Per the germline V gene, CDR1 is SGHRS and CDR2 is YFSETQ. CDR3 size: 14 residues. Trimming stripped 4 bases from V and 5 bases from J, with 15 bases between. CDR3 nucleotides: TGCGCCAGCAGCCCCGAGCTGAGTATATATGGCTACACCTTC. Its protein product is CASSPELSIYGYTF.

The chain employs TRBV7-9 and TRBJ1-2, with 8 bases identical to TRBD1. The CDR3 is 14 residues long. Germline V gene lookup returns CDR1 SEHNR and CDR2 FQNEAQ (reference sequence). V shed 7 bases, J shed 4 bases, and the junction held 8 bases outside the gene matches. The CDR3 nucleotides are TGTGCCAGCACCCGACAGGGGTCTACCTATGGCTACACCTTC. This encodes CASTRQGSTYGYTF.

This chain connects TRBV19 to TRBJ1-1; 7 nucleotides line up with TRBD1. Germline V gene sequence: CDR1 LNHDA, CDR2 SQIVND (reference sequence). With 4 bases clipped from V and 3 bases from J, the junction kept 5 bases outside the gene matches. The CDR3 length is 14 residues. The chain's CDR3 is CASSNTGVDTEAFF. CDR3 sequence (DNA): TGTGCCAGTAGTAACACAGGGGTGGACACTGAAGCTTTCTTT. Full variable domain (rest looked up from reference TRBV19 and TRBJ1-1): DGGITQSPKYLFRKEGQNVTLSCEQNLNHDAMYWYRQDPGQGLRLIYYSQIVNDFQKGDIAEGYSVSREKKESFPLTVTSAQKNPTAFYLCASSNTGVDTEAFFGQGTRLTVV.

The chain has TRBV12-3 or TRBV12-4 and TRBJ2-7; no reliable D call. The CDR3 is made up of 13 amino acids. The V end was cut by 2 bases, the J end by 1 base, with 6 bases between. DNA of the CDR3: TGTGCCAGCAGTTTAAGCGTATCCTACGAGCAGTACTTC. Translated: CASSLSVSYEQYF.

This chain connects TRBV21-1 to TRBJ1-1. TRBV21-1 is marked as a pseudogene. This CDR3 comprises 16 residues. The DNA for the CDR3 is TGTGCCAGCAGCAAAGTGTCGGGGGTTGGGAACACTGAAGCTTTCTTT. Translated: CASSKVSGVGNTEAFF.

The chain uses TRBV9 and TRBJ2-1; 9 bases align to TRBD2. Germline CDR1 reads SGDLS; CDR2 reads YYNGEE. Trimming took 0 bases from V and 4 from J; bases not matched to a gene: 5. The CDR3 length is 16 residues. CDR3 sequence (DNA): TGTGCCAGCAGCGTAGGCGGGAGGGCCGGGTACAATGAGCAGTTCTTC. This sequence encodes CASSVGGRAGYNEQFF.

V gene TRBV6-5 combines with J gene TRBJ2-3; 10 bases fit TRBD1. Germline CDR1 is MNHEY and CDR2 is SVGAGI. V dropped 2 bases and J dropped 5; count of bases not matched to a gene: 7. CDR3 length: 16 amino acids. CDR3 DNA sequence: TGTGCCAGCAGTTACGGTCAGACAGGGGGCCAAGATACGCAGTATTTT. As protein: CASSYGQTGGQDTQYF.

The rearrangement joins TRBV13 to TRBJ1-4, with D tentatively TRBD1 (5 bases). Trimming left V 2 bases short and J 4 bases short, with 8 bases between. Germline CDR1 and CDR2: PRHDT and FYEKMQ (reference sequence). The CDR3 is made up of 14 amino acids. The CDR3 DNA sequence: TGTGCCAGCAGCTTAAGGCAGGGTAATGAAAAACTGTTTTTT. Amino acid sequence: CASSLRQGNEKLFF.

This clone was seen a handful of times. The chain is built from TRBV6-5 and TRBJ1-2; perhaps TRBD1 as D (5 bases). Germline V lookup: CDR1 MNHEY, CDR2 SVGAGI. This CDR3 is 12 amino acids long. Trimming removed 0 bases at V and 7 bases at J, with 6 bases between. This chain's CDR3 is CASSYSGGGYTF. The CDR3 nucleotides are TGTGCCAGCAGTTACTCGGGGGGTGGCTACACCTTC.

V and J are TRBV9 and TRBJ1-2, with D unresolved. V lost 0 bases and J 4 bases, leaving 13 bases between the germline ends. CDR3 length: 15 residues. From germline, CDR1 is SGDLS and CDR2 YYNGEE. The chain's CDR3 is CASSVEVGRTYGYTF. CDR3 nucleotide sequence: TGTGCCAGCAGCGTAGAGGTCGGGAGGACCTATGGCTACACCTTC.

The J gene is TRBJ1-5, the V gene TRBV5-6; D unresolved. Germline-derived CDR1 and CDR2 are SGHDT and YYEEEE. The CDR3 has 12 amino acids. The ends were cut back, 6 bases at V and 7 bases at J, with 11 bases in the middle. This CDR3 reads CASIGRGQPQHF. CDR3 sequence (DNA): TGTGCCAGCATTGGACGAGGGCAGCCCCAGCATTTT.

The gene calls are TRBV7-3 and TRBJ1-2; tentative D call: TRBD1 (6 bases). Germline V gene data show CDR1 as SGHTA and CDR2 as FQGTGA. V was shortened by 5 bases and J by 12 bases, with 25 bases between the two germline ends. The CDR3 loop spans 15 amino acids. The CDR3 sequence is CASSPRTALVEDHTF. CDR3 in DNA: TGTGCCAGCAGCCCACGGACAGCCCTTGTGGAGGACCACACCTTC.

This sequence joins TRBV28 and TRBJ1-6; possibly TRBD1 for D (5 bases). This CDR3 has 12 residues. V lost 6 bases and J 13 bases, leaving 13 bases between the germline ends. The germline V gene encodes CDR1 MDHEN and CDR2 SYDVKM. The CDR3 loop is CASRLPEGPLHF. The CDR3 nucleotides are TGTGCCAGCAGACTCCCGGAGGGGCCCCTCCACTTT.